The rows below give T cell receptor beta chains drawn from one sample of a study of CD8 T cells in ankylosing spondylitis. TCRdb redid the calling of the 5' RACE reads with MiXCR, one entry per CDR3 protein. The table has 500,000 or so distinct CDR3 sequences, approximately 5% seen once. Sequenced input: blood, either unsorted or a sorted T cell fraction (not recorded which). The receptors shown here come from a male donor with ankylosing spondylitis. Both conserved end residues are part of each CDR3. The D gene is left open where the match is weak. A clone size is listed for some rows: how often the clone was seen (once, few, many), or a class if it is expanded.

>many|TRBJ1-1|TRBV7-6|NA|19
TGTGCCAGCAGCTTAGTAATGAAAGGGGGGGGCCCTCTTAAGACTGAAGCTTTCTTT
CASSLVMKGGGPLKTEAFF
>many|TRBJ2-7|TRBV12-3/TRBV12-4|TRBD1|14
TGTGCCAGCAGTTTCGACAGGGGAAACTACGAGCAGTACTTC
CASSFDRGNYEQYF
>many|TRBJ2-5|TRBV7-7|NA|13
TGTGCTAGCAGCTTGGACCTCCCCGAGACCCAGTACTTC
CASSLDLPETQYF
>NA|TRBJ1-2|TRBV6-2/TRBV6-3|NA|11
TGTGCCAGCCGTTCCTTGGCTGGCTACACCTTC
CASRSLAGYTF
>many|TRBJ1-2|TRBV24-1|TRBD1|15
TGTGCCACCAGTGATCCGGGACAGGGGGCTGGCGGCTACACCTTC
CATSDPGQGAGGYTF
>many|TRBJ2-5|TRBV7-9|NA|14
TGTGCCAGCAGCACCCGGACAGTCCAAGAGACCCAGTACTTC
CASSTRTVQETQYF
>many|TRBJ2-5|TRBV29-1|NA|13
TGCAGCGTTGGAGGCAGGCGACAAGAGACCCAGTACTTC
CSVGGRRQETQYF
>many|TRBJ2-7|TRBV5-1|NA|13
TGCGCCAGCAGCGCTCTTCAGGGGTACGAGCAGTACTTC
CASSALQGYEQYF
>many|TRBJ1-2|TRBV25-1|NA|12
TGTGCCAGCAGTGAATTCCAAGGGGGCTACACCTTC
CASSEFQGGYTF
>many|TRBJ2-1|TRBV25-1|TRBD2|13
TGTGCCAGCCTAGCGGAGTCCTACAATGAGCAGTTCTTC
CASLAESYNEQFF